This TCR beta chain is from a study of blood T cell repertoires in COVID-19. Study details: Collection of acute and convalescent COVID-19 samples took place in the United States, Italy and Spain. PBMCs, B-cell-depleted T cells, or T cells were the source of the cDNA or gDNA that made up the material.

Recruits, aged about 18 to 90 years, lived in about two dozen US areas. Participant-reported clinical history was the basis for cohort assignment. V dropped 5 bases and J dropped 3 bases, with 11 bases sitting between them. The CDR3 extends over 12 amino acids. Per germline, CDR1 GTSNPN and CDR2 SVGIG (reference sequence). Profiling relied on immunoSEQ multiplex PCR, and the TCRdb table lists in-frame clones only, not all of them. Among around 250,000 clones listed, almost 85% were seen once. The rearrangement links TRBV30 to TRBJ2-7; TRBD1 might be the D (6 bases). This clonotype originated in a woman between 45 and 60 years old with acute COVID-19. Sequencing was performed on PBMCs or T cells enriched from blood (not recorded which). The CDR3 region has the DNA TGTGCCTGGCAACTACAGGGCTACGAGCAGTACTTC. Its translation is CAWQLQGYEQYF. Full variable domain (missing parts from reference TRBV30 and TRBJ2-7): SQTIHQWPATLVQPVGSPLSLECTVEGTSNPNLYWYRQAAGRGLQLLFYSVGIGQISSEVPQNLSASRPQDRQFILSSKKLLLSDSGFYLCAWQLQGYEQYFGPGTRLTVT.